A single sample is the source of the 32 T cell receptor beta chains below, sequenced in a study of cytomegalovirus exposure and HLA in healthy donors. PCR employed 60 Vbeta and 13 Jbeta primers. Profiled with immunoSEQ multiplex PCR; TCRdb holds only in-frame clones, not every one. The sample carries 100,000 to 150,000 clones, roughly 77% recorded once. Sample: PBMCs. These receptors came from a young man in good health and CMV-seronegative.

V usage is TRBV29-1 and J usage is TRBJ2-3; TRBD1 matches at 7 bases. The germline V gene has CDR1 SQVTM and CDR2 ANQGSEA. The CDR3 covers 14 residues. For the CDR3, the DNA is TGCTCACTTCTGGGGACAGTAGGGACAGATACGCAGTATTTT. It codes for CSLLGTVGTDTQYF.

The chain uses TRBV7-9 and TRBJ1-1; D is unclear. The germline CDR1 and CDR2 sequences are SEHNR and FQNEAQ (reference sequence). This CDR3 region has 11 residues. V was shortened by 5 bases and J by 7 bases, with 8 bases between the two germline ends. Here the CDR3 DNA reads TGTGCCAGCAGCGCACGGGGTGAAGCTTTCTTT. Protein: CASSARGEAFF.

V gene TRBV5-1 combines with J gene TRBJ2-5, with TRBD2 matching over 9 bases. The V gene's germline CDR1 is SGHRS and CDR2 YFSETQ. CDR3 length: 16 residues. Trimming at V came to 0 bases and at J to 6 bases, leaving 9 bases not matched to a gene. The DNA for the CDR3 is TGCGCCAGCAGCTTGGGGCCTGCGGGGGGGCTCAAGACCCAGTACTTC. Its protein is CASSLGPAGGLKTQYF.

This clone has just a few counts. The rearrangement uses TRBV7-9 and TRBJ2-3; a weak D match, TRBD2 (7 bases). The CDR3 covers 16 residues. Trimming left V 4 bases short and J 0 bases short, with 14 bases between. Per the germline V gene, CDR1 is SEHNR and CDR2 is FQNEAQ (reference sequence). CDR3 in amino acids: CASSSGGGRSTDTQYF. The CDR3 bases are TGTGCCAGCAGCTCTGGGGGGGGCCGAAGCACAGATACGCAGTATTTT. Supplemented by reference TRBV7-9 and TRBJ2-3, the full variable domain reads DTGVSQNPRHKITKRGQNVTFRCDPISEHNRLYWYRQTLGQGPEFLTYFQNEAQLEKSRLLSDRFSAERPKGSFSTLEIQRTEQGDSAMYLCASSSGGGRSTDTQYFGPGTRLTVL.

This clone was seen a single time. The V and J genes are TRBV7-6 and TRBJ1-2; D unresolved. In germline, CDR1 is SGHVS, CDR2 FNYEAQ. This CDR3 comprises 13 residues. Deletions cut 5 bases from V and 3 bases from J, with 10 bases between. CDR3 region: CASSLTQDYGYTF. The DNA of the CDR3 is TGTGCCAGCAGCCTGACCCAGGACTATGGCTACACCTTC.

The gene calls are TRBV6-5 and TRBJ1-6; TRBD1 aligns across 9 bases. V lost 6 bases, J lost 7 bases, and 7 bases stayed unmatched. The CDR3 has 15 residues. The germline V gene encodes CDR1 MNHEY and CDR2 SVGAGI. This CDR3 reads CASRGGGTGNSPLHF. The DNA for the CDR3 is TGTGCCAGCAGGGGTGGAGGGACAGGGAATTCACCCCTCCACTTT.

The rearrangement links TRBV25-1 to TRBJ1-2; 9 bases agree with TRBD1. The germline V gene has CDR1 MGHDK and CDR2 SYGVNS. This CDR3 region has 12 residues. J lost 7 bases, V lost 6 bases, and 3 bases had no gene match. In DNA form, the CDR3 reads TGTGCCAGCAGGAGGACAGGGGTTGGCTACACCTTC. Protein product: CASRRTGVGYTF.

This clone was counted a single time. V usage is TRBV27 and J usage is TRBJ2-1, with 7 bases matching TRBD2. The J segment lost 2 bases and the V segment lost 3 bases, leaving 10 bases of the junction unmatched. CDR1 is MNHEY, CDR2 SMNVEV, per germline (reference sequence). The CDR3 is 17 amino acids. For the CDR3, the DNA is TGTGCCAGCAGTTTCCCTCCTGGGCGGGGGACCTACAATGAGCAGTTCTTC. This codes for CASSFPPGRGTYNEQFF.

The chain's CDR3 is CASSLSGVGYTF. CDR3 nucleotides: TGCGCCAGCAGCCTTTCAGGGGTTGGCTACACCTTC. The chain carries TRBV5-1 and TRBJ1-2; possibly TRBD1 for D (6 bases). Germline-derived CDR1 and CDR2 are SGHRS and YFSETQ. V was pared by 4 bases and J by 7 bases, with 11 bases between. This CDR3 is built from 12 residues.

The chain combines TRBV5-1 with TRBJ1-1; TRBD1 aligns across 7 bases. Trimming at V came to 4 bases and at J to 0 bases, leaving 9 bases not matched to a gene. The CDR3 loop spans 16 amino acids. CDR1 and CDR2 (germline): SGHRS, YFSETQ. CDR3 protein: CASSTRQGEVNTEAFF. The CDR3 bases are TGCGCCAGCAGCACCCGACAGGGCGAGGTGAACACTGAAGCTTTCTTT. Based on the CDR3 plus reference TRBV5-1 and TRBJ1-1, the full variable domain is KAGVTQTPRYLIKTRGQQVTLSCSPISGHRSVSWYQQTPGQGLQFLFEYFSETQRNKGNFPGRFSGRQFSNSRSEMNVSTLELGDSALYLCASSTRQGEVNTEAFFGQGTRLTVV.

The chain couples TRBV27 to TRBJ2-7, with TRBD2 as a possible D gene (5 bases). CDR1 and CDR2 from the germline V gene are MNHEY and SMNVEV (reference sequence). The CDR3 runs to 17 residues. Trimming took off 5 bases at V and 4 bases at J, with 24 bases between the two ends. The CDR3 DNA reads TGTGCCAGCAGTCCGACACCACAGAAACTTGGGAGATACGAGCAGTACTTC. Protein product: CASSPTPQKLGRYEQYF.

The V gene is TRBV6-1, the J gene TRBJ1-6, with D uncertain. Per the germline V gene, CDR1 is MNHNS and CDR2 is SASEGT. This CDR3 comprises 14 residues. V dropped 7 bases and J dropped 0 bases, with 7 bases sitting between them. CDR3 amino acids: CASTRSSYNSPLHF. The CDR3 region has the DNA TGTGCCAGCACCCGCAGCTCCTATAATTCACCCCTCCACTTT.

This clone showed up just a few times. This specimen includes other DNA sequences encoding the same CDR3. The CDR3 DNA reads TGTGCCAGCAGTCCAGGGGGCACTGAAGCTTTCTTT. Translating gives CASSPGGTEAFF. The chain employs TRBV6-5 and TRBJ1-1; TRBD1 matches at 7 bases. This CDR3 has 12 residues. CDR1 and CDR2 from the germline V gene are MNHEY and SVGAGI. V shed 5 bases, J shed 4 bases, and the junction held 1 base outside the gene matches.

The chain couples TRBV4-1 to TRBJ2-3; the match to TRBD2 covers 12 bases. The CDR3 covers 17 residues. V lost 0 bases, J lost 2 bases, and 3 bases stayed unmatched. Germline CDR1 and CDR2: MGHRA and YSYEKL. CDR3 sequence: CASSQEPSGGDTDTQYF. The CDR3 DNA is TGCGCCAGCAGCCAAGAACCTAGCGGGGGGGACACAGATACGCAGTATTTT.

The rearrangement uses TRBV2 and TRBJ1-4, with D perhaps matching TRBD1 (6 bases). This CDR3 contains 14 residues. V was pared by 4 bases and J by 8 bases, with 14 bases between. CDR1 and CDR2 from the germline V gene are SNHLY and FYNNEI. The CDR3 spells CASSAFYQGEKLFF. The CDR3 DNA reads TGTGCCAGCAGTGCTTTTTATCAGGGGGAAAAACTGTTTTTT.

Details on this clone: Other DNA sequences of this sample code for an identical CDR3. V gene TRBV7-9 combines with J gene TRBJ2-7; perhaps TRBD1 as D (6 bases). V was trimmed by 3 bases and J by 1 base, leaving 10 bases between them. CDR3 length: 14 residues. Per germline, CDR1 SEHNR and CDR2 FQNEAQ (reference sequence). This CDR3 is CASSFGQPSYEQYF. For the CDR3, the DNA is TGTGCCAGCAGCTTTGGACAGCCTTCCTACGAGCAGTACTTC.

The chain links TRBV19 to TRBJ1-1, with D perhaps matching TRBD1 (6 bases). V lost 6 bases, J lost 0 bases, and 23 bases lay in between. The CDR3 has 18 residues. Germline CDR1 and CDR2: LNHDA and SQIVND (reference sequence). The CDR3: CASSPLLRGGVVNTEAFF. The CDR3 nucleotides read TGTGCCAGTAGCCCCCTATTAAGGGGGGGAGTGGTGAACACTGAAGCTTTCTTT.

The chain uses TRBV5-1 and TRBJ1-3; no definite D call. There are 14 residues in the CDR3. The germline gives CDR1 SGHRS, CDR2 YFSETQ. Trimming took 2 bases from V and 7 from J, leaving 13 bases between them. CDR3 amino acids: CASSFAGEGNTIYF. The CDR3, as DNA: TGCGCCAGCAGCTTCGCCGGGGAAGGTAACACCATATATTTT.

The rearrangement links TRBV6-5 to TRBJ1-2, with TRBD1 matching 7 bases. The CDR3 covers 13 residues. The germline CDR1 and CDR2 sequences are MNHEY and SVGAGI. Trimming cost V 5 bases and J 8 bases; bases outside gene matches: 8. As DNA, the CDR3 is TGTGCCAGCAGTCCCAACAGGGGCGGGGGCTACACCTTC. This codes for CASSPNRGGGYTF.

This chain links TRBV29-1 with TRBJ2-7, with D perhaps TRBD1 (6 bases). This CDR3 comprises 11 residues. Looked up from germline, CDR1 is SQVTM and CDR2 is ANQGSEA. The V end lost 5 bases, the J end lost 4 bases, and 9 bases lay between the germline ends. The CDR3 DNA follows: TGCAGCGTTTACCAGGGGTACGAGCAGTACTTC. It is translated as CSVYQGYEQYF.

The rearrangement links TRBV5-1 to TRBJ2-1; 16 nucleotides agree with TRBD2. V lost 4 bases, J lost 8 bases, and 3 bases stayed unmatched. CDR3 length equals 15 residues. CDR1 is SGHRS, CDR2 YFSETQ, per germline. DNA of the CDR3: TGCGCCAGCAGCCCCGGGACTAGCGGGGGGGATGAGCAGTTCTTC. It codes for CASSPGTSGGDEQFF.

Only a few counts were recorded for this clone. The limits of the CDR3 on the DNA are not certain, so only TCRdb's listed CDR3 is given. This chain links TRBV5-5 with TRBJ2-7; TRBD2 is the table's D call, not checked against the DNA. Germline V lookup: CDR1 SGHKS, CDR2 YYEKEE (reference sequence). The CDR3 comprises 15 residues, both ends counted. CDR3 in amino acids: CASSSSGGGAYEQYF.

The rearrangement uses TRBV7-2 and TRBJ2-2; TRBD1 might be the D (5 bases). This CDR3 has 13 amino acids. Germline CDR1 is SGHTA and CDR2 is FQGNSA. V was trimmed by 2 bases and J by 7 bases, leaving 8 bases between them. This CDR3 reads CASSLTGNGELFF. The CDR3 DNA reads TGTGCCAGCAGCTTAACAGGAAACGGGGAGCTGTTTTTT.

This clone has more than one count but fewer than ten. CDR3 sequence reads: CASNKGQGDLGYTF. CDR3 DNA: TGTGCCAGCAACAAGGGACAGGGGGACCTCGGCTACACCTTC. The chain recombines TRBV6-1 with TRBJ1-2; TRBD1 matches 11 bases. The CDR3 spans 14 residues. Per germline, CDR1 MNHNS and CDR2 SASEGT. After removal of 7 bases from V and 8 bases from J, the junction contained 9 bases not matched to a gene.

V and J are TRBV7-6 and TRBJ2-2; D gene ambiguous. This CDR3 has 16 amino acids. CDR1 is SGHVS, CDR2 FNYEAQ, per germline. V lost 3 bases, J lost 4 bases, and 15 bases lay in between. The CDR3 reads CASSFFGPPGTGELFF. CDR3 sequence (DNA): TGTGCCAGCAGCTTTTTTGGGCCGCCCGGCACCGGGGAGCTGTTTTTT.

The rearrangement uses TRBV4-3 and TRBJ2-3, with a possible D match to TRBD1 (5 bases). Germline loops: CDR1 LGHNA, CDR2 YSLEER. There are 17 residues in the CDR3. With 0 bases removed from V and 3 bases from J, the gap between germline ends came to 16 bases. The CDR3 DNA follows: TGCGCCAGCAGCCAAGAGGCTCAGGGTGGGTTAACAGATACGCAGTATTTT. Amino acids: CASSQEAQGGLTDTQYF.

The chain joins TRBV15 to TRBJ1-5, with a possible D match to TRBD1 (5 bases). With 5 bases removed from V and 9 bases from J, the gap between germline ends came to 11 bases. The CDR3 extends over 12 amino acids. Germline V gene data show CDR1 as LNHNV and CDR2 as YYDKDF (reference sequence). The CDR3 nucleotides are TGTGCCACCAGCGGGGACTGGGGGCCCCAGCATTTT. Amino acids: CATSGDWGPQHF. Combining the CDR3 with reference TRBV15 and TRBJ1-5 gives the whole variable domain DAMVIQNPRYQVTQFGKPVTLSCSQTLNHNVMYWYQQKSSQAPKLLFHYYDKDFNNEADTPDNFQSRRPNTSFCFLDIRSPGLGDTAMYLCATSGDWGPQHFGDGTRLSIL.

This rearrangement joins TRBV11-2 to TRBJ1-2, with 7 bases fitting TRBD1. The CDR3 loop spans 17 amino acids. CDR1 and CDR2 from the germline V gene are SGHAT and FQNNGV. J lost 5 bases, V lost 5 bases, and 17 bases had no gene match. CDR3 DNA sequence: TGTGCCAGCAGCGAGGGTGTAGCCGACAGGGCAAAGTATGGCTACACCTTC. It yields the protein CASSEGVADRAKYGYTF.

The J gene is TRBJ1-4, the V gene TRBV19, with 9 bases that match TRBD1. Germline CDR1 is LNHDA and CDR2 is SQIVND (reference sequence). The CDR3 totals 15 residues. J gave up 8 bases and V 9 bases, and 13 bases lay outside the gene matches. In nucleotides, the CDR3 is TGTGCCAGCCGGCCCCACCGGGACAGGGTCGAAAAACTGTTTTTT. Amino acids: CASRPHRDRVEKLFF.

The CDR3 protein is CASSLNRVREKLFF. CDR3 coding DNA: TGTGCCAGCAGCTTAAACAGGGTTCGTGAAAAACTGTTTTTT. V gene TRBV11-2 combines with J gene TRBJ1-4; a weak D match, TRBD1 (6 bases). Trimming took 2 bases from V and 7 from J, leaving 11 bases between them. Looked up from germline, CDR1 is SGHAT and CDR2 is FQNNGV. CDR3 size: 14 residues.

The gene calls are TRBV25-1 and TRBJ2-7; 11 bases are a match to TRBD1. The ends lost 6 bases at V and 7 bases at J; junction bases unmatched: 8. Per the germline V gene, CDR1 is MGHDK and CDR2 is SYGVNS. The CDR3 is 14 residues long. The CDR3 DNA is TGTGCCAGCAGGAAACCCGGGACAGGGGGGGAGCAGTACTTC. The encoded protein is CASRKPGTGGEQYF.

As concerns this clone: The conserved final phenylalanine or tryptophan is absent from the CDR3, which likely points to a read error. The DNA is omitted, as the CDR3 cannot be located on it reliably, and the CDR3 follows TCRdb's listing. This chain connects TRBV5-6 to TRBJ1-1; the table calls TRBD1, which could not be checked here. Germline V CDR1 and CDR2: SGHDT, YYEEEE. The CDR3 is 14 residues long, ends included. This CDR3 reads CASSYSGTPLLFFS.